This passage covers 8 T cell receptor beta chains from one sample sequenced in a study of cytomegalovirus exposure and HLA in healthy donors. 13 Jbeta primers and 60 Vbeta primers were used for the PCR. Repertoires were generated with immunoSEQ multiplex PCR, while TCRdb's copy carries only in-frame clones and drops some. The sample holds about 120,000 clones, around three quarters seen once. Sequencing was done on a sample of PBMCs. The source of these receptors is a middle-aged woman in good health and CMV-seropositive.

This chain uses TRBV5-1 with TRBJ2-7, with TRBD2 as a possible D gene (6 bases). The V end lost 0 bases, the J end lost 0 bases, and 13 bases lay between the germline ends. This CDR3 spans 16 amino acids. Germline V gene sequence: CDR1 SGHRS, CDR2 YFSETQ. This CDR3 is CASSLDGTSSSYEQYF. The CDR3 region has the DNA TGCGCCAGCAGCTTGGACGGGACTTCAAGCTCCTACGAGCAGTACTTC.

The rearrangement links TRBV5-1 to TRBJ2-7; 7 bases match TRBD2. The CDR3 is 15 residues long. Germline loops: CDR1 SGHRS, CDR2 YFSETQ. With V trimmed by 0 bases and J by 3 bases, 6 bases remained unmatched. The CDR3 is CASSLEAGTNYEQYF. The CDR3, as DNA: TGCGCCAGCAGCTTGGAGGCCGGGACTAACTACGAGCAGTACTTC.

The chain employs TRBV6-1 and TRBJ2-1; D possibly corresponds to TRBD1 (6 bases). This CDR3 is built from 15 residues. Germline lookup yields CDR1 MNHNS and CDR2 SASEGT. V was clipped by 5 bases and J by 4 bases, with 15 bases between them. In DNA form, the CDR3 reads TGTGCCAGCAGTACCAGACAGGTACTTTACAATGAGCAGTTCTTC. It encodes CASSTRQVLYNEQFF.

This sequence joins TRBV10-1 and TRBJ2-5; 12 nucleotides line up with TRBD1. CDR1 is WNHNN, CDR2 SYGVQD, per germline (reference sequence). The V segment lost 8 bases and the J segment 4 bases; nucleotides outside the gene matches: 11. The CDR3 has 16 residues. CDR3 in amino acids: CASPIPRDRGPETQYF. The CDR3 DNA reads as TGCGCCAGCCCGATCCCTCGGGACAGGGGGCCAGAGACCCAGTACTTC.

The chain couples TRBV10-3 to TRBJ1-2, with D possibly TRBD1 on 5 matching bases. The length of the CDR3 is 16 residues. Germline V gene lookup returns CDR1 ENHRY and CDR2 SYGVKD. V gave up 2 bases and J gave up 3 bases, with 16 bases separating them. The CDR3 region is CAISEGGGFEDYGYTF. CDR3 bases: TGTGCCATCAGTGAGGGGGGAGGGTTTGAGGACTATGGCTACACCTTC.

CDR3 nucleotides: TGTGCCAGCAGCGAGGGGACAGGGGAAAACACCATATATTTT. This translates into CASSEGTGENTIYF. The chain has TRBV9 and TRBJ1-3, with 10 bases identical to TRBD1. The J segment lost 6 bases and the V segment lost 3 bases, leaving 3 bases of the junction unmatched. Germline CDR1 and CDR2: SGDLS and YYNGEE. CDR3 length: 14 amino acids.

This clone occurred a few times. This rearrangement joins TRBV6-1 to TRBJ1-2; 8 bases are shared with TRBD1. Germline CDR1 and CDR2: MNHNS and SASEGT. The CDR3 covers 14 residues. With V trimmed by 6 bases and J by 4 bases, 7 bases remained unmatched. The CDR3 sequence is CASSDWTGSYGYTF. The CDR3 nucleotides read TGTGCCAGCAGCGACTGGACAGGGAGCTATGGCTACACCTTC.

This sequence joins TRBV27 and TRBJ2-5; the D gene is possibly TRBD1 (7 bases). Between the trimmed V and J ends, which lost 9 bases and 2 bases, there was a span of 16 bases. CDR1 and CDR2 from the germline V gene are MNHEY and SMNVEV (reference sequence). The CDR3 has 14 residues. The CDR3: CARFRGDPQETQYF. DNA of the CDR3: TGTGCCAGGTTCAGGGGGGACCCTCAAGAGACCCAGTACTTC.